The 12 T cell receptor beta chains presented below share a single source sample, sequenced in a study of beta chain features in type 1 diabetes (dated by TCRdb to 2017 to 2018). The library was built by means of the immunoSEQ multiplex PCR assay. The High Capacity cDNA Reverse Transcription Kit was used to reverse transcribe all of the isolated RNA, meaning that expressed TCRB transcripts were what got sequenced. TCRdb obtained this table from immuneACCESS and retained in-frame rearrangements with V and J assigned. These tables miss some clones; where compared with another copy, unresolved V genes account for less than half of the shortfall, and the remainder is unexplained. The sample includes 220,000 or so clones, with 68% observed a single time. The ten largest clones represent roughly 0.048% of the sample. The sample taken for sequencing was naive CD4+ T cells from blood. The cell subset or site label, read with the paper, signifies: true naive CD4+ T cells. These receptor sequences come from a man in his thirties or forties in good health.

For this clone: The same CDR3 also results from other DNA sequences found in this sample. The chain recombines TRBV25-1 with TRBJ2-5; D unclear. The CDR3 length is 11 residues. Trimming cost V 4 bases and J 4 bases, with 4 bases left between them. CDR1 is MGHDK and CDR2 is SYGVNS in the germline V gene. The CDR3 loop reads CASSVGETQYF. DNA of the CDR3: TGTGCCAGCAGTGTCGGAGAGACCCAGTACTTC.

This clone appeared a few times. The chain has TRBV9 and TRBJ2-4; D possibly corresponds to TRBD2 (6 bases). This CDR3 is 15 amino acids long. Per germline, CDR1 SGDLS and CDR2 YYNGEE. With 0 bases removed from V and 6 bases from J, the gap between germline ends came to 13 bases. DNA for the CDR3: TGTGCCAGCAGCGTAGACCTGGGGCGGGGAAACATTCAGTACTTC. This encodes CASSVDLGRGNIQYF.

V and J are TRBV15 and TRBJ2-2; D is unresolved. The CDR3 sequence is 15 residues long. In germline, CDR1 is LNHNV, CDR2 YYDKDF (reference sequence). Trimming took 3 bases from V and 2 from J, leaving 10 bases between them. The CDR3 nucleotides read TGTGCCACCAGCAGTGCCAGACTCAACACCGGGGAGCTGTTTTTT. Protein product: CATSSARLNTGELFF. Full variable domain (outside the CDR3, taken from reference TRBV15 and TRBJ2-2): DAMVIQNPRYQVTQFGKPVTLSCSQTLNHNVMYWYQQKSSQAPKLLFHYYDKDFNNEADTPDNFQSRRPNTSFCFLDIRSPGLGDTAMYLCATSSARLNTGELFFGEGSRLTVL.

In DNA, the CDR3 is TGTGCCAGCAGCTTTTTAGGCATTTCCTACGAGCAGTACTTC. Amino acid sequence: CASSFLGISYEQYF. The rearrangement links TRBV5-6 to TRBJ2-7; D not certain. CDR1 SGHDT and CDR2 YYEEEE come from the germline V gene. V lost 2 bases to trimming and J lost 1 base, with 10 bases between them. The CDR3 consists of 14 residues.

V and J are TRBV25-1 and TRBJ2-5, with 7 nucleotides matching TRBD1. The CDR3 is 15 amino acids. CDR1 is MGHDK, CDR2 SYGVNS, per germline. J gave up 2 bases and V 3 bases, and 6 bases lay outside the gene matches. CDR3 protein: CASSELWDSQETQYF. The CDR3 region has the DNA TGTGCCAGCAGTGAGTTGTGGGACAGTCAAGAGACCCAGTACTTC.

This clone has a handful of counts. The chain carries TRBV30 and TRBJ1-1, with a weak D call TRBD1 (5 bases). Deletions cut 7 bases from V and 4 bases from J, with 10 bases between. The CDR3 length is 11 residues. Germline CDR1 is GTSNPN and CDR2 is SVGIG (reference sequence). DNA for the CDR3: TGTGCCTCGGCCCAGGGCACTGAAGCTTTCTTT. The encoded protein is CASAQGTEAFF.

The rearrangement joins TRBV9 to TRBJ2-1, with a weak D call TRBD2 (5 bases). With 0 bases removed from V and 10 bases from J, the gap between germline ends came to 11 bases. The CDR3 is 13 amino acids. CDR1 and CDR2 from the germline V gene are SGDLS and YYNGEE. CDR3: CASSVVRREEQFF. DNA of the CDR3: TGTGCCAGCAGCGTAGTACGCCGGGAAGAGCAGTTCTTC. The full variable domain, with the rest looked up from reference TRBV9 and TRBJ2-1, is DSGVTQTPKHLITATGQRVTLRCSPRSGDLSVYWYQQSLDQGLQFLIQYYNGEERAKGNILERFSAQQFPDLHSELNLSSLELGDSALYFCASSVVRREEQFFGPGTRLTVL.

A single count supports this clone. The genes are TRBV29-1 and TRBJ1-6; D gene unclear. Germline V gene lookup returns CDR1 SQVTM and CDR2 ANQGSEA. The CDR3 covers 13 residues. V was shortened by 2 bases and J by 7 bases, with 9 bases between the two germline ends. The CDR3 loop reads CSVEIRRNSPLHF. The CDR3 bases are TGCAGCGTTGAAATTCGGAGAAATTCACCCCTCCACTTT.

The chain has TRBV29-1 and TRBJ2-1, with unresolved D. Germline V gives CDR1 SQVTM, CDR2 ANQGSEA. V was shortened by 5 bases and J by 9 bases, with 14 bases between the two germline ends. CDR3 length: 12 residues. CDR3 nucleotide sequence: TGCAGCGTTACCCCCCGCCAGAGTGAGCAGTTCTTC. It translates to CSVTPRQSEQFF.

V is TRBV29-1 and J is TRBJ1-2; no reliable D call. V was cut by 4 bases and J by 2 bases, with 5 bases left in between. The CDR3 has 11 amino acids. Germline V gene sequence: CDR1 SQVTM, CDR2 ANQGSEA. The CDR3 loop is CSVAQNYGYTF. For the CDR3, the DNA is TGCAGCGTTGCACAGAACTATGGCTACACCTTC.

The J gene is TRBJ1-2, the V gene TRBV9; TRBD1 matches at 7 bases. The germline V gene has CDR1 SGDLS and CDR2 YYNGEE. V shed 0 bases and J 5 bases; nucleotides not matched to a gene: 19. This CDR3 spans 19 amino acids. The CDR3, as DNA: TGTGCCAGCAGCGTAGCTACAAGTGACAGGGAAAATCTGAGGTATGGCTACACCTTC. Protein sequence: CASSVATSDRENLRYGYTF.

Comments on this clone: The same CDR3 is also encoded by other DNA sequences in this sample. This chain joins TRBV30 and TRBJ1-1; no clear D gene. Between the trimmed V and J ends, which lost 0 bases and 2 bases, there was a span of 7 bases. Germline loops: CDR1 GTSNPN, CDR2 SVGIG (reference sequence). The CDR3 is 13 residues long. The CDR3 nucleotides read TGTGCCTGGAGTGTCGGCAGAAACACTGAAGCTTTCTTT. Translating it yields CAWSVGRNTEAFF.